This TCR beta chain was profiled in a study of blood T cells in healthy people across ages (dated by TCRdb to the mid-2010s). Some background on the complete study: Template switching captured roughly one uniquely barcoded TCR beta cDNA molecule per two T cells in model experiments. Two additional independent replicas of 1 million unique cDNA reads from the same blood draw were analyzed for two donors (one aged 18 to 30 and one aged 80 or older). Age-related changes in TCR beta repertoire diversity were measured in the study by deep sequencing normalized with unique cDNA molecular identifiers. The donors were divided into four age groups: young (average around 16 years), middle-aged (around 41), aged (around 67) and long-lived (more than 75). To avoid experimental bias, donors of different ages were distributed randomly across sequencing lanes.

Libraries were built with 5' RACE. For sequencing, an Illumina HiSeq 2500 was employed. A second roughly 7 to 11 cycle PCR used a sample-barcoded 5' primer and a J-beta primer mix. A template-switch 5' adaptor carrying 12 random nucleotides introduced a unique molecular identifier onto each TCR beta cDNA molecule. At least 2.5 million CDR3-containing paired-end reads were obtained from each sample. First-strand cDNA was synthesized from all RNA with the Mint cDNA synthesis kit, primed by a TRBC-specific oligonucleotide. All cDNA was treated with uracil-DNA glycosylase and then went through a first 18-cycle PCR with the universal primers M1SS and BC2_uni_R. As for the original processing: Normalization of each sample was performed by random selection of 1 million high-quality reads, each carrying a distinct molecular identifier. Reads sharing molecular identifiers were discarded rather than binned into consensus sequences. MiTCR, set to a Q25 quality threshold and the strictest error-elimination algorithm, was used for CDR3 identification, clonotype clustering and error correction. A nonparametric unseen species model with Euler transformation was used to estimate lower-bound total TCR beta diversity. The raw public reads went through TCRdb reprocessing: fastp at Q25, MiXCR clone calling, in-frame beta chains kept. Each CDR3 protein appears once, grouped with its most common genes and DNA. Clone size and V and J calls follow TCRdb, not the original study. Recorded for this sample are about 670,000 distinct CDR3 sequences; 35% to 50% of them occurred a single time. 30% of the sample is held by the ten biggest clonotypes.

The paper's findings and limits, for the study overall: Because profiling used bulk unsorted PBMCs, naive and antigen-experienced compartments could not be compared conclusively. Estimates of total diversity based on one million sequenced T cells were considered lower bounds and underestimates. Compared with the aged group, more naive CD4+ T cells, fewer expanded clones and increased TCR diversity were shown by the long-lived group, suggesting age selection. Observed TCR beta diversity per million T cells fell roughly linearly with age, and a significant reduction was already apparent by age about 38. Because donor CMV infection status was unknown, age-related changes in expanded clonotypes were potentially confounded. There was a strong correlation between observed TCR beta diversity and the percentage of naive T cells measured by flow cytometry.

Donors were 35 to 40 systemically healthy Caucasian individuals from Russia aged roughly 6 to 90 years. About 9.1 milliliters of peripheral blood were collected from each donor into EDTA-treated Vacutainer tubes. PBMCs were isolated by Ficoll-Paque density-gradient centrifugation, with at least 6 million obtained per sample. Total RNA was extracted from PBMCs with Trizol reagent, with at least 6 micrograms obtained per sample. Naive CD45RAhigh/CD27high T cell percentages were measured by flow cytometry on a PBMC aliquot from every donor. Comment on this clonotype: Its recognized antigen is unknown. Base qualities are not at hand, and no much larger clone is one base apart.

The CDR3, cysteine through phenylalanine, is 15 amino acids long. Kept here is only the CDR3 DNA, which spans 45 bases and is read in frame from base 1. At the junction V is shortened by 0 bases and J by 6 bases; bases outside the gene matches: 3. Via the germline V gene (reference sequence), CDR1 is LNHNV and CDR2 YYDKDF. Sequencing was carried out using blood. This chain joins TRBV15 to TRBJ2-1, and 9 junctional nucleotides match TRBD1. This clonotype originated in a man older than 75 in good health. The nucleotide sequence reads TGTGCCACCAGCAGAGAACAGGGGGCATCCAATGAGCAGTTCTTC. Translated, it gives CATSREQGASNEQFF.